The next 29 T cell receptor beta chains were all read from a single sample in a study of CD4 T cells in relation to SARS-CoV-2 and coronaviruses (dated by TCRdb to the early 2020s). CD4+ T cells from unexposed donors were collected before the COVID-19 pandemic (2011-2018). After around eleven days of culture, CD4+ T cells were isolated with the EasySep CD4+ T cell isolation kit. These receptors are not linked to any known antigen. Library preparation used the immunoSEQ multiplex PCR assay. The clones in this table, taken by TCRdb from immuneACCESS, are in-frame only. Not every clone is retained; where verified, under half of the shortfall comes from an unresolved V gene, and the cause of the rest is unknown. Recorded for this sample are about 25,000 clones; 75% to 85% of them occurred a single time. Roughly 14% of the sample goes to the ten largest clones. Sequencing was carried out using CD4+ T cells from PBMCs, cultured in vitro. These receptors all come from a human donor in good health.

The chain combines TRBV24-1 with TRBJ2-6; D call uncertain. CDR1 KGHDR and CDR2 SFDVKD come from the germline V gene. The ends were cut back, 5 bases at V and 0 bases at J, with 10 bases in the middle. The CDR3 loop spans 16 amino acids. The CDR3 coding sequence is TGTGCCACCAGTGGCTTCAGCAGCTCTGGGGCCAACGTCCTGACTTTC. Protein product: CATSGFSSSGANVLTF.

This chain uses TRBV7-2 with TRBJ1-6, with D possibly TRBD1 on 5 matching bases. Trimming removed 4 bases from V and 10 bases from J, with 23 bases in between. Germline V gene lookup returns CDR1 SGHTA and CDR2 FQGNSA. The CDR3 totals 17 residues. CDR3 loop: CASSSAPRGGIASPLHF. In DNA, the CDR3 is TGTGCCAGCAGCTCCGCTCCGCGGGGGGGGATCGCATCACCCCTCCACTTT.

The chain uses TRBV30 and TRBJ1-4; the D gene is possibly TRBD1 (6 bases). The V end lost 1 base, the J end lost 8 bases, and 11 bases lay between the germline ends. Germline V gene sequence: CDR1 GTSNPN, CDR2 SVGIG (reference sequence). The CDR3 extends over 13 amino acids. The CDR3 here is CAWSGRGAEKLFF. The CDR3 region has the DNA TGTGCCTGGAGTGGACGGGGGGCCGAAAAACTGTTTTTT. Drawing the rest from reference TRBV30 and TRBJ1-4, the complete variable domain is SQTIHQWPATLVQPVGSPLSLECTVEGTSNPNLYWYRQAAGRGLQLLFYSVGIGQISSEVPQNLSASRPQDRQFILSSKKLLLSDSGFYLCAWSGRGAEKLFFGSGTQLSVL.

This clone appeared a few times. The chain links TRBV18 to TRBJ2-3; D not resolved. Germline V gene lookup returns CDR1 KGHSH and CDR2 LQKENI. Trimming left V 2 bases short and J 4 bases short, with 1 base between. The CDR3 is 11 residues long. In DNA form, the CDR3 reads TGTGCCAGCTCACCAGCAGATACGCAGTATTTT. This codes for CASSPADTQYF.

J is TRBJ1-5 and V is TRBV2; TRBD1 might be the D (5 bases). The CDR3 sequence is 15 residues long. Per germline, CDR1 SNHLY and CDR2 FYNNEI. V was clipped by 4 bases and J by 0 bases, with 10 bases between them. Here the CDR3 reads CASSVIQVSNQPQHF. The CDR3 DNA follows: TGTGCCAGCAGTGTAATACAGGTTAGCAATCAGCCCCAGCATTTT.

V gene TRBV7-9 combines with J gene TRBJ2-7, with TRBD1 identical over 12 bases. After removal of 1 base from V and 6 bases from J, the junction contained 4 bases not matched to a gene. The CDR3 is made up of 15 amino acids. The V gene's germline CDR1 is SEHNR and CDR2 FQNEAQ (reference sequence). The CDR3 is CASSLDGTGGREQYF. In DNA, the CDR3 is TGTGCCAGCAGCTTAGACGGGACAGGGGGCCGCGAGCAGTACTTC.

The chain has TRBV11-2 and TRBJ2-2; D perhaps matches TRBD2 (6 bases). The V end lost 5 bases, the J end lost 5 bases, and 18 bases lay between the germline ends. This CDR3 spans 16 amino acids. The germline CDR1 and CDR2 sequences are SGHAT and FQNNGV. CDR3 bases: TGTGCCAGCAGCGTCGGGACCAGGGCGGGGACCGGGGAGCTGTTTTTT. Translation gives CASSVGTRAGTGELFF.

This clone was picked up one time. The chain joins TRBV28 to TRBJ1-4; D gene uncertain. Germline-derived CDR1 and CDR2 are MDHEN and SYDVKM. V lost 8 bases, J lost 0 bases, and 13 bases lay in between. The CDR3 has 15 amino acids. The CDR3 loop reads CASQIGQATNEKLFF. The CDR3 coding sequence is TGTGCCAGCCAGATAGGGCAGGCAACTAATGAAAAACTGTTTTTT.

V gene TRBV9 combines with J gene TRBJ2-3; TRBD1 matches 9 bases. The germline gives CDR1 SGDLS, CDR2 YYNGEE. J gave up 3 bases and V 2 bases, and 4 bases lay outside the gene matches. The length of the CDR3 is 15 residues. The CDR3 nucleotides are TGTGCCAGCAGCGTCGGAGGACAGGGGACAGATACGCAGTATTTT. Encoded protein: CASSVGGQGTDTQYF.

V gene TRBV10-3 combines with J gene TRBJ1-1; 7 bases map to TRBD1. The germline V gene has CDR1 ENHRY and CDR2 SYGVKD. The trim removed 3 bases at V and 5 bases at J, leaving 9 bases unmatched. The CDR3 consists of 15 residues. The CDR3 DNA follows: TGTGCCATCAGTGATGTGAGGGGGCGCGAAACTGAAGCTTTCTTT. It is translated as CAISDVRGRETEAFF.

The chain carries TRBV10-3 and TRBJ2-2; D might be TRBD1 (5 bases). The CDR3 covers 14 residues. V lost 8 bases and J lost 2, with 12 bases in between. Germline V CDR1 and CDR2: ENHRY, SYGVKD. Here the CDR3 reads CAIGSQGNTGELFF. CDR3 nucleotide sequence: TGTGCCATCGGGTCTCAGGGAAACACCGGGGAGCTGTTTTTT.

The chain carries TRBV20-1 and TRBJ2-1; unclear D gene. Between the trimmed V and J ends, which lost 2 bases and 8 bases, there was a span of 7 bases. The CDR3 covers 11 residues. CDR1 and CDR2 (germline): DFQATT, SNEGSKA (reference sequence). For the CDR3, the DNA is TGCAGTGCTAGATGGGCTGATGAGCAGTTCTTC. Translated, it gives CSARWADEQFF.

The CDR3 is CASSYGTSFQETQYF. In nucleotides, the CDR3 is TGTGCCAGCAGTTACGGGACTAGCTTCCAGGAGACCCAGTACTTC. This sequence joins TRBV6-5 and TRBJ2-5, with TRBD2 matching 9 bases. Germline CDR1 and CDR2: MNHEY and SVGAGI. Losses at the gene ends were 2 bases for V and 5 bases for J; bases not matched to a gene: 6. This CDR3 spans 15 amino acids.

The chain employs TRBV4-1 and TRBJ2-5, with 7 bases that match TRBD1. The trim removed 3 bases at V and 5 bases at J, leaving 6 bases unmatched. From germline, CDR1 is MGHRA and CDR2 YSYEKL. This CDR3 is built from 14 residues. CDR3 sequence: CASSQDRSRETQYF. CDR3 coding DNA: TGCGCCAGCAGCCAGGACAGGTCGAGGGAGACCCAGTACTTC.

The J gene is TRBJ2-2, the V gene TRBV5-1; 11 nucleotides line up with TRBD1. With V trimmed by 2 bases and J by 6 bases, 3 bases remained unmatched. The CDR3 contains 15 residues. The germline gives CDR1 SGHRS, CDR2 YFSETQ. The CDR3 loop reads CASSLPGQGAGELFF. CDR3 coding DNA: TGCGCCAGCAGCTTACCGGGACAGGGGGCCGGGGAGCTGTTTTTT.

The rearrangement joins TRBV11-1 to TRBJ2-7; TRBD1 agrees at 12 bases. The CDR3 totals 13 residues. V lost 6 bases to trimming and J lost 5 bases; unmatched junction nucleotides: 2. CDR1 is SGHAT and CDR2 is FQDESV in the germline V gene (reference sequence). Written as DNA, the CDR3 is TGTGCCAGCAGGGGACAGGGGGCGAACGAGCAGTACTTC. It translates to CASRGQGANEQYF.

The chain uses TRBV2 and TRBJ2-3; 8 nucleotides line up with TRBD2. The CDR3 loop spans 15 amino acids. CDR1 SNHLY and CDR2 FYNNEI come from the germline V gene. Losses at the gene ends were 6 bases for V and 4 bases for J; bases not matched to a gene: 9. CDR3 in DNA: TGTGCCAGCAGCAGGGCGGGAGGTGGGTCAGATACGCAGTATTTT. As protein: CASSRAGGGSDTQYF.

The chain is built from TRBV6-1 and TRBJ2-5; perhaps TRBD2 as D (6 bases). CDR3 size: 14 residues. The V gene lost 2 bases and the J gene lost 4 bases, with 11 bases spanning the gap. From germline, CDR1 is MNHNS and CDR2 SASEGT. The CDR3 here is CASSEFGGIETQYF. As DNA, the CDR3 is TGTGCCAGCAGTGAATTTGGCGGGATAGAGACCCAGTACTTC.

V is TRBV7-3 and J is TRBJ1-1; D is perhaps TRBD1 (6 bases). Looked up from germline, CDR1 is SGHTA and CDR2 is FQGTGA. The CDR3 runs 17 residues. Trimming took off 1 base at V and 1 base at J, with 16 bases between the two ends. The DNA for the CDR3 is TGTGCCAGCAGCTTAAGCGGGACACCAACCCCGAACACTGAAGCTTTCTTT. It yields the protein CASSLSGTPTPNTEAFF.

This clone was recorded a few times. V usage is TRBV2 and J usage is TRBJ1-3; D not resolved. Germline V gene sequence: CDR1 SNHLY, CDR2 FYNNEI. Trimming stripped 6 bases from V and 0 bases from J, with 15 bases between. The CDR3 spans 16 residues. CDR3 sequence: CASRKESGISGNTIYF. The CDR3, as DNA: TGTGCCAGCAGGAAAGAATCAGGAATCTCTGGAAACACCATATATTTT.

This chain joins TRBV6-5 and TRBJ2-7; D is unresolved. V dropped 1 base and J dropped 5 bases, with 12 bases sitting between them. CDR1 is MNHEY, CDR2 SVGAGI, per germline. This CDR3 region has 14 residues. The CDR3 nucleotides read TGTGCCAGCAGTTACTTTATAGAGTCGAACGAGCAGTACTTC. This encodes CASSYFIESNEQYF.

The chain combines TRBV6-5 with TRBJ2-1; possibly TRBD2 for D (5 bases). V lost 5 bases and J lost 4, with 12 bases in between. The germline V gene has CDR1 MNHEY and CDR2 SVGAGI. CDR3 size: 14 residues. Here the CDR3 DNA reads TGTGCCAGCAGTCCCCGGGAAGGGTACAATGAGCAGTTCTTC. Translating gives CASSPREGYNEQFF.

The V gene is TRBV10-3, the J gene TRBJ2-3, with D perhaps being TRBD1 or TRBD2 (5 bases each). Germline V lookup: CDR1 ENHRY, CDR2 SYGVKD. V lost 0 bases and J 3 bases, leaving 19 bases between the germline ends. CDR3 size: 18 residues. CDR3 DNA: TGTGCCATCAGTGAGTCGATTTGGGGGAGTATTGCTACAGATACGCAGTATTTT. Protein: CAISESIWGSIATDTQYF.

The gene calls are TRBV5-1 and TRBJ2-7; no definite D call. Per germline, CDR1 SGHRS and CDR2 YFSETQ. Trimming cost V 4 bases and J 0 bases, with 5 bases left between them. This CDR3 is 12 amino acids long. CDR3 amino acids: CASSDNSYEQYF. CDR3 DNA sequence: TGCGCCAGCAGCGACAACTCCTACGAGCAGTACTTC.

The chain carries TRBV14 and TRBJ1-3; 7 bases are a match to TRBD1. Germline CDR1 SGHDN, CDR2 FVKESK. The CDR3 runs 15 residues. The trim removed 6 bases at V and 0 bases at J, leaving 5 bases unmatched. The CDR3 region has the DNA TGTGCCAGCAGAACAAACAGGGGCTCTGGAAACACCATATATTTT. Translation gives CASRTNRGSGNTIYF.

CDR3 residues: CATSDPAAPGGETQYF. The CDR3 region has the DNA TGTGCCACCAGTGACCCAGCGGCCCCGGGGGGGGAGACCCAGTACTTC. The gene calls are TRBV24-1 and TRBJ2-5; 8 bases map to TRBD2. V dropped 4 bases and J dropped 5; count of bases not matched to a gene: 11. Germline V gene sequence: CDR1 KGHDR, CDR2 SFDVKD. There are 16 residues in the CDR3.

The CDR3 region is CASSPSGNYEQYF. The CDR3 nucleotides read TGTGCCAGTAGCCCTAGCGGGAATTACGAGCAGTACTTC. V usage is TRBV19 and J usage is TRBJ2-7, with 9 bases identical to TRBD2. The CDR3 has 13 amino acids. In germline, CDR1 is LNHDA, CDR2 SQIVND (reference sequence). V lost 6 bases and J lost 4; bases outside the gene matches: 4.

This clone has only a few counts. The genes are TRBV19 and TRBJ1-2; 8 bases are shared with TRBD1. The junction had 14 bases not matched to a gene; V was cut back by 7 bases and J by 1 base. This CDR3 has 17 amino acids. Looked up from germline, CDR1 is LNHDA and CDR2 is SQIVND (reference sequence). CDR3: CASTLAGGHKFNYGYTF. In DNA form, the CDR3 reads TGTGCCAGTACCCTCGCAGGGGGCCATAAATTTAACTATGGCTACACCTTC.

CDR3 sequence: CASSQALYQPQHF. The CDR3, as DNA: TGCGCCAGCAGCCAAGCTTTGTATCAGCCCCAGCATTTT. The chain joins TRBV4-1 to TRBJ1-5; D gene uncertain. Germline CDR1 is MGHRA and CDR2 is YSYEKL. Trimming stripped 1 base from V and 5 bases from J, with 6 bases between. The CDR3 is 13 amino acids.